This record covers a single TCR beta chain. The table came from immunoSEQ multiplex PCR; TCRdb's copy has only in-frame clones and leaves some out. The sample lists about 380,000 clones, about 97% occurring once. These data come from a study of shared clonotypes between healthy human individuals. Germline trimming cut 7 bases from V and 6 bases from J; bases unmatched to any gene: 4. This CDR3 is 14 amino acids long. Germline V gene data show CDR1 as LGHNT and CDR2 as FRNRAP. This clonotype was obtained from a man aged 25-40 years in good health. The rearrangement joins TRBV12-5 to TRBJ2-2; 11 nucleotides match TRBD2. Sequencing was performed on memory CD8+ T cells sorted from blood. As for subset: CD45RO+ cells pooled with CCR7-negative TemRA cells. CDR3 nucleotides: TGTGCTAGTGCCCAACTAGCGGGAGCCGGGGAGCTGTTTTTT. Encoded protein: CASAQLAGAGELFF.